This TCR beta chain stems from a study of vaccination and CD4 T cells after COVID-19. At the level of the study: Post-COVID draws followed diagnosis by a median 101 days (range 35 to 161).

The Oncomine TCR Beta short-read assay sequenced DNA from cultured CD4+ T cells. TCRdb analysed the PCR reads with MiXCR anew, one entry per CDR3 protein. The sample has over 20,000 distinct CDR3 sequences, around 37% seen once. This clonotype has more than one count but fewer than ten. What it binds is not known. Germline V lookup: CDR1 ENHRY, CDR2 SYGVKD. V lost 4 bases to trimming and J lost 5 bases, with 5 bases between them. The CDR3 totals 11 residues. Findings and limits, study-wide: Convalescent participants were relatively few, and none had early post-infection timepoints studied.

The time point was: late sampling 161 to 241 days after vaccination in three convalescent patients. Regarding treatment: roughly 10-day PBMC culture with coronavirus spike peptide pools or control peptides (ViraFEST assay). The sequenced sample was CD4+ T cells from blood, cultured in vitro, obtained about 7 months after SARS-CoV-2 vaccination. This sequence originates from a human donor who had recovered from COVID-19. V usage is TRBV10-3 and J usage is TRBJ2-5, with D uncertain. The CDR3 here is CAISGGETQYF. The CDR3 DNA reads TGTGCCATCAGTGGGGGTGAGACCCAGTACTTC.